Listed here are 26 T cell receptor beta chains from one sample, sequenced in a study of blood T cell repertoires in COVID-19. The method was immunoSEQ multiplex PCR; TCRdb's version includes in-frame clones alone and lacks a portion of them. The table has around 270,000 clones, approximately 90% seen once. Sequenced: peripheral blood. The receptors derive from a man between 60 and 75 years old who had recovered from COVID-19.

The rearrangement joins TRBV5-4 to TRBJ1-1; TRBD1 matches 8 bases. The CDR3 extends over 17 amino acids. V was pared by 4 bases and J by 0 bases, with 11 bases of the junction left unmatched. The germline V gene encodes CDR1 SGHNT and CDR2 YYREEE (reference sequence). The CDR3 DNA reads TGTGCCAGCAGCCCCCGGACAGGGATGAGGGTGAACACTGAAGCTTTCTTT. The encoded protein is CASSPRTGMRVNTEAFF. The full variable domain, with the rest looked up from reference TRBV5-4 and TRBJ1-1, is ETGVTQSPTHLIKTRGQQVTLRCSSQSGHNTVSWYQQALGQGPQFIFQYYREEENGRGNFPPRFSGLQFPNYSSELNVNALELDDSALYLCASSPRTGMRVNTEAFFGQGTRLTVV.

The chain couples TRBV12-5 to TRBJ2-7; D not resolved. Trimming stripped 1 base from V and 4 bases from J, with 17 bases between. The germline gives CDR1 LGHNT, CDR2 FRNRAP. The CDR3 length is 16 residues. The CDR3 sequence is CASGLAGPSRKYEQYF. The CDR3 coding sequence is TGTGCTAGTGGTTTGGCAGGTCCCAGCAGGAAGTACGAGCAGTACTTC.

The chain's CDR3 is CASRHGQGLQTGELFF. Written as DNA, the CDR3 is TGCGCCAGCAGACACGGACAGGGTTTACAAACCGGGGAGCTGTTTTTT. The J gene is TRBJ2-2, the V gene TRBV5-1, with 8 bases fitting TRBD1. Trimming took 5 bases from V and 5 from J; bases not matched to a gene: 11. The CDR3 consists of 16 residues. Germline V CDR1 and CDR2: SGHRS, YFSETQ.

Ten or more counts support this clone. The rearrangement joins TRBV6-6 to TRBJ1-2; D gene unclear. The CDR3 extends over 16 amino acids. V lost 7 bases and J 6 bases, leaving 24 bases between the germline ends. In germline, CDR1 is MNHNY, CDR2 SVGAGI (reference sequence). Here the CDR3 reads CASTLRQPLVPDGYTF. DNA of the CDR3: TGTGCCAGCACCCTCAGGCAACCACTCGTTCCCGATGGCTACACCTTC.

This clone came up a few times. V is TRBV9 and J is TRBJ2-2, with 7 bases lining up with TRBD1. The ends lost 0 bases at V and 7 bases at J; junction bases unmatched: 6. Germline CDR1 SGDLS, CDR2 YYNGEE. CDR3 length: 15 residues. Here the CDR3 DNA reads TGTGCCAGCAGCGTAGGCATAGGGGGCTACGGGGAGCTGTTTTTT. This encodes CASSVGIGGYGELFF.

The chain employs TRBV7-6 and TRBJ2-5; D ambiguous. The CDR3 has 13 amino acids. Germline-derived CDR1 and CDR2 are SGHVS and FNYEAQ. V was shortened by 2 bases and J by 1 base, with 5 bases between the two germline ends. CDR3 nucleotide sequence: TGTGCCAGCAGCTTATTCAGCCAAGAGACCCAGTACTTC. Protein product: CASSLFSQETQYF.

This clone was detected a few times. This rearrangement joins TRBV27 to TRBJ1-1; D not resolved. Per germline, CDR1 MNHEY and CDR2 SMNVEV (reference sequence). This CDR3 contains 15 residues. V lost 3 bases and J 3 bases, leaving 14 bases between the germline ends. The CDR3 loop reads CASSFLSTVDTEAFF. CDR3 DNA sequence: TGTGCCAGCAGTTTCCTCTCTACGGTGGACACTGAAGCTTTCTTT.

The chain couples TRBV10-1 to TRBJ2-7, with D maybe TRBD2 (7 bases). Per germline, CDR1 WNHNN and CDR2 SYGVQD (reference sequence). This CDR3 region has 15 residues. Trimming removed 0 bases from V and 5 bases from J, with 14 bases in between. CDR3 region: CASSESIGGRNEQYF. DNA for the CDR3: TGCGCCAGCAGTGAGTCAATCGGGGGGCGCAACGAGCAGTACTTC.

This chain joins TRBV5-1 and TRBJ1-1; D might be TRBD1 (6 bases). CDR1 and CDR2 from the germline V gene are SGHRS and YFSETQ. V was pared by 6 bases and J by 0 bases, with 12 bases between. This CDR3 is built from 14 residues. This chain's CDR3 is CASNTPGVNTEAFF. The CDR3 coding sequence is TGCGCCAGCAACACCCCAGGGGTGAACACTGAAGCTTTCTTT.

The J gene is TRBJ2-1, the V gene TRBV24-1, with D perhaps TRBD1 (6 bases). This CDR3 contains 15 residues. Germline CDR1 and CDR2: KGHDR and SFDVKD. Trimming left V 4 bases short and J 6 bases short, with 15 bases between. CDR3 protein: CATSEQTDRFNEQFF. CDR3 bases: TGTGCCACCAGTGAGCAAACTGACAGGTTCAATGAGCAGTTCTTC.

This chain joins TRBV7-9 and TRBJ2-3; 9 bases map to TRBD2. The CDR3 covers 16 residues. J lost 0 bases, V lost 1 base, and 2 bases had no gene match. Germline CDR1 SEHNR, CDR2 FQNEAQ (reference sequence). CDR3 DNA sequence: TGTGCCAGCAGCTTAGAAGCGGGAGGTAGCACAGATACGCAGTATTTT. Protein product: CASSLEAGGSTDTQYF.

The rearrangement links TRBV6-4 to TRBJ1-1; D gene uncertain. Deletions cut 5 bases from V and 2 bases from J, with 9 bases between. The CDR3 sequence is 13 residues long. CDR1 and CDR2 (germline): MRHNA, SNTAGT. The CDR3 protein is CASSRLSNTEAFF. CDR3 in DNA: TGTGCCAGCAGTCGGTTATCTAACACTGAAGCTTTCTTT.

Only one count was recorded for this clone. Other DNA sequences in this sample translate to the same CDR3. The chain recombines TRBV5-1 with TRBJ2-7; D may be TRBD1 (6 bases). The V gene's germline CDR1 is SGHRS and CDR2 YFSETQ. This CDR3 has 14 amino acids. Trimming left V 0 bases short and J 2 bases short, with 9 bases between. CDR3 DNA sequence: TGCGCCAGCAGCTTGGCCGCAGGGGCCTACGAGCAGTACTTC. Translated, it gives CASSLAAGAYEQYF.

The chain has TRBV7-8 and TRBJ1-1; TRBD1 matches at 9 bases. The germline V gene encodes CDR1 SGHVS and CDR2 FQNEAQ. The J segment lost 1 base and the V segment lost 3 bases, leaving 6 bases of the junction unmatched. This CDR3 spans 16 amino acids. The CDR3 DNA sequence: TGTGCCAGCAGCTTCCCACAGGGGGCCGCGAACACTGAAGCTTTCTTT. Its translation: CASSFPQGAANTEAFF.

The chain has TRBV5-1 and TRBJ1-5, with 10 bases lining up with TRBD1. This CDR3 has 18 residues. V lost 0 bases, J lost 2 bases, and 8 bases stayed unmatched. From germline, CDR1 is SGHRS and CDR2 YFSETQ. As DNA, the CDR3 is TGCGCCAGCAGCTTGGGGGGACAGGGGAGCTTTGGCAATCAGCCCCAGCATTTT. This gives the protein CASSLGGQGSFGNQPQHF.

This clone was picked up a small number of times. The chain combines TRBV19 with TRBJ1-2; 7 bases map to TRBD1. The germline V gene encodes CDR1 LNHDA and CDR2 SQIVND (reference sequence). CDR3 size: 14 residues. The J segment lost 1 base and the V segment lost 5 bases, leaving 4 bases of the junction unmatched. The CDR3 DNA reads TGTGCCAGTAGTCAATCAGGGGGTAACTATGGCTACACCTTC. Its protein is CASSQSGGNYGYTF. The full variable domain, in which reference TRBV19 and TRBJ1-2 provide the parts outside the CDR3, is DGGITQSPKYLFRKEGQNVTLSCEQNLNHDAMYWYRQDPGQGLRLIYYSQIVNDFQKGDIAEGYSVSREKKESFPLTVTSAQKNPTAFYLCASSQSGGNYGYTFGSGTRLTVV.

The chain carries TRBV7-9 and TRBJ2-5; D may be TRBD1 (6 bases). The germline CDR1 and CDR2 sequences are SEHNR and FQNEAQ (reference sequence). CDR3 length equals 16 residues. V shed 0 bases and J shed 5 bases, with 16 bases lying between them. The CDR3 reads CASSLAGHRVGETQYF. As DNA, the CDR3 is TGTGCCAGCAGCTTAGCAGGACACAGGGTCGGGGAGACCCAGTACTTC. Variable domain in full (rest from reference TRBV7-9 and TRBJ2-5): DTGVSQNPRHKITKRGQNVTFRCDPISEHNRLYWYRQTLGQGPEFLTYFQNEAQLEKSRLLSDRFSAERPKGSFSTLEIQRTEQGDSAMYLCASSLAGHRVGETQYFGPGTRLLVL.

This chain connects TRBV7-2 to TRBJ1-4; TRBD1 matches at 8 bases. CDR1 is SGHTA, CDR2 FQGNSA, per germline. This CDR3 contains 16 residues. The J segment lost 6 bases and the V segment lost 5 bases, leaving 11 bases of the junction unmatched. CDR3 in DNA: TGTGCCAGCAGCAATCCGGACAGGGCTAGGGATGAAAAACTGTTTTTT. Its protein product is CASSNPDRARDEKLFF.

The J gene is TRBJ2-1, the V gene TRBV7-7; the match to TRBD2 covers 12 bases. CDR1 is SSHAT, CDR2 FNYEAQ, per germline (reference sequence). With 2 bases clipped from V and 1 base from J, the junction kept 9 bases outside the gene matches. CDR3 size: 19 residues. The CDR3 coding sequence is TGTGCCAGCAGCTTAAGGAGATTGACTAGCGGGGGTTCCTACAATGAGCAGTTCTTC. Its protein product is CASSLRRLTSGGSYNEQFF.

The chain is built from TRBV7-9 and TRBJ1-3, with D possibly being TRBD1 (6 bases). The CDR3 totals 13 residues. CDR1 SEHNR and CDR2 FQNEAQ come from the germline V gene (reference sequence). V shed 4 bases and J shed 2 bases, with 6 bases lying between them. In nucleotides, the CDR3 is TGTGCCAGCAGCTGGACAGCTGGAAACACCATATATTTT. It yields the protein CASSWTAGNTIYF.

This clone was observed a few times. This chain uses TRBV5-1 with TRBJ2-7; 8 bases align to TRBD2. Trimming removed 2 bases from V and 2 bases from J; junction bases left unmatched: 6. This CDR3 comprises 15 residues. CDR1 and CDR2 from the germline V gene are SGHRS and YFSETQ. The DNA for the CDR3 is TGCGCCAGCAGCTTCGTAAAAGCGGGGGCCTACGAGCAGTACTTC. This codes for CASSFVKAGAYEQYF. The whole variable domain, remainder taken from reference TRBV5-1 and TRBJ2-7, is KAGVTQTPRYLIKTRGQQVTLSCSPISGHRSVSWYQQTPGQGLQFLFEYFSETQRNKGNFPGRFSGRQFSNSRSEMNVSTLELGDSALYLCASSFVKAGAYEQYFGPGTRLTVT.

The chain combines TRBV27 with TRBJ2-1; D remains unclear. V lost 5 bases to trimming and J lost 7 bases, with 9 bases between them. The CDR3 length is 12 residues. Germline CDR1 MNHEY, CDR2 SMNVEV (reference sequence). This chain's CDR3 is CASSPSLNEQFF. The CDR3 coding sequence is TGTGCCAGCAGTCCTTCCTTGAATGAGCAGTTCTTC.

The J gene is TRBJ1-1, the V gene TRBV7-8, with D perhaps TRBD1 (5 bases). This CDR3 contains 13 residues. Germline loops: CDR1 SGHVS, CDR2 FQNEAQ. V was pared by 7 bases and J by 1 base, with 10 bases between. DNA for the CDR3: TGTGCCAGCACCCTAGGACAGAACACTGAAGCTTTCTTT. It codes for CASTLGQNTEAFF. Full variable domain (outside the CDR3, taken from reference TRBV7-8 and TRBJ1-1): GAGVSQSPRYKVAKRGQDVALRCDPISGHVSLFWYQQALGQGPEFLTYFQNEAQLDKSGLPSDRFFAERPEGSVSTLKIQRTQQEDSAVYLCASTLGQNTEAFFGQGTRLTVV.

The chain carries TRBV6-5 and TRBJ1-2; D may be TRBD1 (5 bases). The germline V and J ends were trimmed by 6 bases and 7 bases, with 18 bases remaining between them. This CDR3 region has 14 residues. The germline V gene encodes CDR1 MNHEY and CDR2 SVGAGI. The CDR3 spells CASSRRGTTTGYTF. CDR3 in DNA: TGTGCCAGCAGCCGCCGGGGGACCACTACTGGCTACACCTTC.

The chain couples TRBV30 to TRBJ1-2; 8 bases align to TRBD1. Germline CDR1 and CDR2: GTSNPN and SVGIG (reference sequence). The CDR3 consists of 14 residues. V shed 4 bases and J 4 bases; nucleotides not matched to a gene: 8. CDR3 nucleotide sequence: TGTGCCTGGAATATTCAGGGGGCAGGCTATGGCTACACCTTC. Its protein is CAWNIQGAGYGYTF.

In its sample, this clone was seen a few times. The rearrangement uses TRBV5-1 and TRBJ1-6; D is perhaps TRBD1 (5 bases). Trimming removed 4 bases from V and 6 bases from J, with 11 bases in between. CDR3 length equals 14 residues. Germline CDR1 reads SGHRS; CDR2 reads YFSETQ. The CDR3 spells CASSPGRGNSPLHF. As DNA, the CDR3 is TGCGCCAGCAGCCCCGGTAGGGGTAATTCACCCCTCCACTTT.